This T cell receptor (beta chain) was captured by sequencing in a study of identical twins (TCRdb year 2016). Describing the broader study: TCR alpha and beta repertoires from monozygotic twins, unrelated adults of various ages and cord blood were deep-sequenced to test whether fetal clonotypes persist. Replicate twin experiments were performed at different times using different library preparation protocols to rule out contamination. Study-wide conclusions, independent of this receptor: Fewer insertions were carried by abundant cord blood beta clonotypes, a similar but weaker trend appeared in young adult naive repertoires, and no such trend appeared in memory repertoires. In beta out-of-frame sequences, excess twin sharing was weaker, because having fewer shared sequences lowered the signal-to-noise ratio. Because the same donors could not be followed over many years, the conclusions relied on cross-sectional statistical analysis. Out-of-frame TCR alpha sequences shared between twins showed an excess of low generation-probability sequences compared with coincidental sharing between unrelated individuals. In monozygotic twins, out-of-frame TCR alpha sharing was systematically underestimated by recombination models, although the models agreed with sharing between unrelated individuals. Zero-insertion analyses could be partly confounded by invariant T cells such as MAIT and iNKT, though diverse VJ usage argued against such confounding for most clonotypes.

This clonotype was detected many times. Its antigen remains undetermined. Qualities for individual bases were not recorded, and no much larger clone is one base off. The library relied on 5' RACE. For sequencing, an Illumina HiSeq 2000 was employed. A universal primer binding site was added through template switching, and the final cDNA carried a unique molecular identifier so that TCR cDNA molecules could be counted accurately. Specific primers in the conserved constant-segment region were used to synthesize first-strand cDNA for the TCR alpha and beta chains. To control for contamination, every cDNA library carried two barcodes: a SMART-Mk sample barcode plus Illumina barcodes. TruSeq adapter sequences along with Illumina sample barcodes were introduced in two successive PCR steps. Sequencing of the TCR alpha and beta cDNA libraries was done on the Illumina HiSeq platform using custom primers. On the authors' methods: Raw reads were processed with MiGEC to extract unique molecular identifiers, and MiXCR was used to determine CDR3 positions. For each individual, recombination models were inferred using an EM algorithm with the repgenHMM and IGoR tools. The analysis of shared clonotypes was done with the tcR package in R, with sharing normalized by the product of cloneset sizes. To study raw recombination free of thymic and clonal selection effects, out-of-frame nonproductive sequences were analyzed. Through fastp at Q25 and MiXCR, TCRdb rebuilt clones from the public reads, retaining in-frame beta chains. Entries are consolidated by CDR3 protein sequence, retaining the most common genes and DNA. The V and J calls and clone size are TCRdb's, not the authors'. For this sample there are 350,000 to 500,000 distinct CDR3 sequences; around 20% appear just once. The top ten hold roughly 12% of the sample.

All donors were healthy Caucasians. Three unrelated non-twin adults were additionally sequenced: a male aged 18 to 29, a male aged 50 to 60 and a female aged 50 to 60. Miltenyi CD45RO+ enrichment and human naive T-cell isolation kits were used to isolate memory (CD45RO+) and naive T cells from PBMC. Sequencing was carried out using naive T cells sorted from blood. Per the publication, the cell subset or site label means: cells isolated with a human naive T-cell isolation kit. The receptor's source is a man in his forties or fifties in good health.

The CDR3 protein is CSVASGTGVQPQHF. The DNA sequence follows: TGCAGCGTTGCGTCCGGGACAGGGGTTCAGCCCCAGCATTTT. The receptor chain draws on TRBV29-1 and TRBJ1-5, with 10 middle bases fitting TRBD1. From its cysteine to its phenylalanine, the CDR3 spans 14 amino acids. CDR3 DNA is the only sequence kept; it has 42 bases, read in frame from the first base. V lost 4 bases and J lost 6 bases, and the count of bases not matched to a germline gene is 6. For CDR1 and CDR2, the germline V gene lists SQVTM and ANQGSEA.